This TCR beta chain was sequenced for a study of cytomegalovirus exposure and HLA in healthy donors. This clone is a singleton in its sample. Its matching antigen is unknown. Clones were sequenced by immunoSEQ multiplex PCR, and TCRdb holds only the in-frame ones, with some missing. Here the sample spans 130,000 or so clones, 85% to 90% being singletons. Study results and caveats: Cytomegalovirus association was listed for approximately 160 TCR beta chains.

The source material was PBMCs. The receptor was isolated from a woman in her twenties or thirties in good health and CMV-seropositive.

The CDR3, as DNA: TGTGCCAGCAGTTATTCCCGGGAGCAGTACTTC. This encodes CASSYSREQYF. The chain carries TRBV6-5 and TRBJ2-7, with D uncertain. Germline CDR1 MNHEY, CDR2 SVGAGI. This CDR3 is 11 amino acids long. Trimming removed 3 bases from V and 7 bases from J, with 7 bases in between.